This passage covers 8 T cell receptor beta chains from one sample sequenced in a study of CD8+ T cells in alopecia areata (dated by TCRdb to 2016 to 2019). Library method: the immunoSEQ multiplex PCR assay. For TCR sequencing, RNA was extracted from every sample and reverse transcribed into cDNA to serve as template. Imported from immuneACCESS, the table was reduced by TCRdb to in-frame sequences with V and J called. These copies leave out some clones; in studies compared against another copy, an unresolved V gene accounts for under half, and the cause of the remainder is not known. The table for this sample lists some 110,000 clones; roughly 50% of them were counted only once. In total, the top ten clones hold around 30% of the sample. The time point tag for this specimen amounts to: about four weeks on oral tofacitinib. The sample's treatment or condition label, decoded: oral pan-JAK inhibitor, 5-10 mg twice daily.

Specimen: CD8+ T cells sorted from blood, collected at week 4, from a patient treated with tofacitinib. The receptors originated from a human donor with alopecia areata.

This rearrangement joins TRBV25-1 to TRBJ2-4; 10 bases map to TRBD2. The V and J ends lost 2 bases and 6 bases, in that order; junction bases with no gene match: 10. CDR3 length: 17 residues. Germline values: CDR1 MGHDK, CDR2 SYGVNS. As DNA, the CDR3 is TGTGCCAGCAGTGAAAACGGGGCTAGCGGGGGTCTAAACATTCAGTACTTC. Translation gives CASSENGASGGLNIQYF.

J is TRBJ1-2 and V is TRBV29-1; D perhaps matches TRBD1 (5 bases). V lost 4 bases to trimming and J lost 3 bases, with 9 bases between them. CDR3 length: 12 amino acids. Germline V lookup: CDR1 SQVTM, CDR2 ANQGSEA. In DNA, the CDR3 is TGCAGCGTTGGCGGGGACGACTATGGCTACACCTTC. Amino acids: CSVGGDDYGYTF.

This clone occurred a few times. This chain uses TRBV4-2 with TRBJ2-7; maybe TRBD1 (5 bases). CDR3 size: 15 residues. Trimming removed 4 bases at V and 4 bases at J, with 17 bases between. Germline-derived CDR1 and CDR2 are LGHNA and YNFKEQ. CDR3 sequence: CASSPNPGISYEQYF. The CDR3 DNA reads TGTGCCAGCAGCCCGAACCCAGGGATAAGTTACGAGCAGTACTTC.

V and J are TRBV27 and TRBJ2-1; 10 bases are shared with TRBD2. Germline loops: CDR1 MNHEY, CDR2 SMNVEV (reference sequence). The CDR3 has 18 amino acids. The trim removed 7 bases at V and 0 bases at J, leaving 12 bases unmatched. The CDR3 protein is CASTYGGTSVLSYNEQFF. In DNA, the CDR3 is TGTGCCAGCACCTACGGCGGGACTAGCGTACTCTCCTACAATGAGCAGTTCTTC.

The chain carries TRBV4-2 and TRBJ2-7; D tentatively reads TRBD1 or TRBD2 (5 bases each). CDR1 and CDR2 (germline): LGHNA, YNFKEQ. V lost 0 bases and J lost 3, with 15 bases in between. The CDR3 is made up of 16 amino acids. CDR3 amino acids: CASSQEVGSGSYEQYF. As DNA, the CDR3 is TGTGCCAGCAGCCAAGAGGTGGGCTCAGGGAGCTACGAGCAGTACTTC.

This clone was observed a few times. The chain has TRBV29-1 and TRBJ2-1; TRBD2 matches at 7 bases. The CDR3 has 15 residues. Germline assignment: CDR1 SQVTM and CDR2 ANQGSEA. J was trimmed by 5 bases and V by 4 bases; bases with no gene match: 11. CDR3 sequence: CSVGDYTHRDNEQFF. The CDR3 region has the DNA TGCAGCGTTGGGGACTACACTCATCGGGACAATGAGCAGTTCTTC.

This clone was counted between two and nine times. The CDR3 loop reads CSVEDVRVNYGYTF. CDR3 bases: TGCAGCGTTGAAGATGTCCGCGTGAACTATGGCTACACCTTC. This chain joins TRBV29-1 and TRBJ1-2; unclear D gene. The length of the CDR3 is 14 residues. V lost 0 bases and J 2 bases, leaving 10 bases between the germline ends. In germline, CDR1 is SQVTM, CDR2 ANQGSEA.

The table lists this clone with a few counts. This sequence joins TRBV28 and TRBJ2-5; TRBD2 matches 11 bases. The CDR3 runs to 13 residues. V shed 7 bases and J 3 bases; nucleotides not matched to a gene: 1. CDR1 and CDR2 (germline): MDHEN, SYDVKM. Here the CDR3 DNA reads TGTGCCAGCAATAGCGGGGGGGAAGAGACCCAGTACTTC. Translated, it gives CASNSGGEETQYF.